The next 20 T cell receptor beta chains were all read from a single sample in a study of CD8+ T cells in alopecia areata. Sample treatment: oral pan-JAK inhibitor, 5-10 mg twice daily. cDNA reverse transcribed from extracted RNA served as the sequencing template. The table came from immunoSEQ multiplex PCR; TCRdb's copy has only in-frame clones and leaves some out. The table has 160,000 or so clones, 50% to 75% seen once. Here the sequenced sample was CD4+ T cells sorted from blood, taken at approximately week 60, from a patient treated with tofacitinib. All receptors derive from a human donor with alopecia areata.

A word on this clone: Other DNA sequences in the same sample also yield this CDR3. The rearrangement uses TRBV30 and TRBJ1-2; D is uncertain. The V gene's germline CDR1 is GTSNPN and CDR2 SVGIG (reference sequence). V was shortened by 1 base and J by 4 bases, with 7 bases between the two germline ends. This CDR3 has 12 amino acids. The chain's CDR3 is CAWSAGGYGYTF. The CDR3 DNA sequence: TGTGCCTGGAGTGCTGGAGGCTATGGCTACACCTTC.

The J gene is TRBJ2-6, the V gene TRBV5-1; D remains ambiguous. The V gene lost 6 bases and the J gene lost 2 bases, with 12 bases spanning the gap. The germline CDR1 and CDR2 sequences are SGHRS and YFSETQ. The CDR3 length is 15 residues. CDR3 loop: CASTLSAPGANVLTF. In nucleotides, the CDR3 is TGCGCCAGCACCCTATCCGCTCCTGGGGCCAACGTCCTGACTTTC.

The V call is TRBV10-3, the J call TRBJ2-7; D is uncertain. V shed 7 bases and J shed 0 bases, with 13 bases lying between them. The V gene's germline CDR1 is ENHRY and CDR2 SYGVKD. The CDR3 is 14 residues long. CDR3 sequence: CAIKVGQSSYEQYF. The CDR3, as DNA: TGTGCCATCAAGGTTGGGCAGAGCTCCTACGAGCAGTACTTC.

The chain couples TRBV30 to TRBJ2-1; 7 bases are shared with TRBD1. There are 14 residues in the CDR3. The ends lost 5 bases at V and 6 bases at J; junction bases unmatched: 10. The V gene's germline CDR1 is GTSNPN and CDR2 SVGIG (reference sequence). The CDR3 reads CAWARTYRGNEQFF. The DNA of the CDR3 is TGTGCCTGGGCGAGGACTTACAGGGGCAATGAGCAGTTCTTC.

The genes are TRBV5-1 and TRBJ2-5; 9 bases are shared with TRBD1. The germline V gene has CDR1 SGHRS and CDR2 YFSETQ. The CDR3 loop spans 16 amino acids. Unmatched junction bases numbered 10, after V lost 4 bases and J lost 3 bases. Written as DNA, the CDR3 is TGCGCCAGCAGCCCTGGGGACAGGGCGACGAAAGAGACCCAGTACTTC. Amino acids: CASSPGDRATKETQYF.

This clone was detected a few times. The chain combines TRBV4-1 with TRBJ2-3, with 13 positions matching TRBD2. This CDR3 is 19 amino acids long. CDR1 MGHRA and CDR2 YSYEKL come from the germline V gene. The V segment lost 1 base and the J segment 1 base; nucleotides outside the gene matches: 8. CDR3 protein: CASSQARTSGGGRTDTQYF. The CDR3 DNA follows: TGCGCCAGCAGCCAAGCCAGGACTAGCGGGGGAGGACGCACAGATACGCAGTATTTT.

The V gene is TRBV7-2, the J gene TRBJ2-7, with a weak D call TRBD1 (6 bases). Germline CDR1 and CDR2: SGHTA and FQGNSA. The CDR3 loop spans 13 amino acids. V dropped 5 bases and J dropped 10 bases, with 18 bases sitting between them. The CDR3 protein is CASSNSRDKSQYF. The CDR3 DNA is TGTGCCAGCAGCAACAGCCGGGACAAAAGCCAGTACTTC.

The chain couples TRBV7-8 to TRBJ2-3; tentatively, D is TRBD1 or TRBD2 (6 bases each). The CDR3 sequence is 14 residues long. Trimming removed 5 bases at V and 5 bases at J, with 14 bases between. In germline, CDR1 is SGHVS, CDR2 FQNEAQ. CDR3 in amino acids: CASSLNRGRDTQYF. CDR3 DNA sequence: TGTGCCAGCAGCCTTAATCGGGGGCGAGATACGCAGTATTTT.

The chain is built from TRBV4-1 and TRBJ2-3, with TRBD2 identical over 11 bases. V was clipped by 3 bases and J by 2 bases; unmatched bases: 10. The CDR3 length is 18 residues. Germline V gene data show CDR1 as MGHRA and CDR2 as YSYEKL. The CDR3 spells CASSHRSVTSGATDTQYF. CDR3 nucleotides: TGCGCCAGCAGCCACAGAAGCGTGACTAGCGGGGCCACAGATACGCAGTATTTT.

This chain uses TRBV15 with TRBJ2-3; TRBD1 might be the D (5 bases). Deletions cut 4 bases from V and 0 bases from J, with 14 bases between. Germline-derived CDR1 and CDR2 are LNHNV and YYDKDF (reference sequence). The CDR3 contains 16 residues. CDR3 sequence: CATSISTATSTDTQYF. CDR3 sequence (DNA): TGTGCCACCAGCATCTCGACAGCTACTAGCACAGATACGCAGTATTTT.

The chain joins TRBV5-5 to TRBJ2-5; TRBD2 matches at 10 bases. Losses at the gene ends were 2 bases for V and 2 bases for J; bases not matched to a gene: 3. The germline CDR1 and CDR2 sequences are SGHKS and YYEKEE (reference sequence). This CDR3 comprises 15 residues. The chain's CDR3 is CASSFLAGEQETQYF. CDR3 nucleotides: TGTGCCAGCAGCTTCCTAGCGGGGGAACAAGAGACCCAGTACTTC.

This chain joins TRBV2 and TRBJ2-5; no definite D call. The germline V and J ends were trimmed by 6 bases and 2 bases, with 16 bases remaining between them. The CDR3 covers 15 residues. The germline V gene has CDR1 SNHLY and CDR2 FYNNEI. CDR3: CASSRPVGLQETQYF. The CDR3 nucleotides read TGTGCCAGCAGCCGACCGGTGGGCTTACAAGAGACCCAGTACTTC.

This chain joins TRBV5-1 and TRBJ1-1; 8 positions match TRBD1. V was pared by 0 bases and J by 7 bases, with 8 bases of the junction left unmatched. CDR3 length equals 15 residues. The V gene's germline CDR1 is SGHRS and CDR2 YFSETQ. For the CDR3, the DNA is TGCGCCAGCAGCTTGGCGGACAGGGAATTGGGTGAAGCTTTCTTT. Residues: CASSLADRELGEAFF.

The V and J genes are TRBV30 and TRBJ1-2; TRBD1 might be the D (5 bases). The CDR3 runs to 13 residues. Germline V CDR1 and CDR2: GTSNPN, SVGIG (reference sequence). Trimming cost V 2 bases and J 7 bases, with 14 bases left between them. The DNA for the CDR3 is TGTGCCTGGAGTTCAGGGTCAATATCTGGCTACACCTTC. Translation: CAWSSGSISGYTF.

This rearrangement joins TRBV4-1 to TRBJ1-6; D not resolved. Germline CDR1 and CDR2: MGHRA and YSYEKL. V was clipped by 7 bases and J by 12 bases, with 10 bases between them. The CDR3 runs to 11 residues. The CDR3 sequence: CASNRPEPLHF. CDR3 DNA sequence: TGCGCCAGCAACCGACCGGAACCCCTCCACTTT.

This chain joins TRBV6-6 and TRBJ1-2; D is possibly TRBD1 (5 bases). The CDR3 spans 12 residues. V was pared by 2 bases and J by 4 bases, with 5 bases between. The germline gives CDR1 MNHNY, CDR2 SVGAGI (reference sequence). The CDR3 DNA is TGTGCCAGCAGTTACAGGGGCTATGGCTACACCTTC. This gives the protein CASSYRGYGYTF.

The chain employs TRBV5-4 and TRBJ2-3, with D hard to call. Germline V gives CDR1 SGHNT, CDR2 YYREEE (reference sequence). V was clipped by 2 bases and J by 4 bases, with 11 bases between them. This CDR3 is 14 amino acids long. CDR3 nucleotides: TGTGCCAGCAGCTTTCCGGTGTCCCCAGATACGCAGTATTTT. This sequence encodes CASSFPVSPDTQYF.

This clone was observed a single time. The chain links TRBV6-5 to TRBJ2-7; 10 positions match TRBD2. With V trimmed by 8 bases and J by 6 bases, 13 bases remained unmatched. Germline V gene data show CDR1 as MNHEY and CDR2 as SVGAGI. CDR3 length: 15 amino acids. CDR3 sequence reads: CASYSLVAGGGEQYF. The DNA of the CDR3 is TGTGCCAGCTACTCCTTGGTAGCGGGGGGAGGCGAGCAGTACTTC.

The V call is TRBV9, the J call TRBJ2-2, with TRBD1 matching 8 bases. Germline-derived CDR1 and CDR2 are SGDLS and YYNGEE. V lost 4 bases and J lost 0; bases outside the gene matches: 11. This CDR3 has 18 amino acids. The CDR3 nucleotides read TGTGCCAGCAGCTCAGGGGGCAGTTACCTAGCGAACACCGGGGAGCTGTTTTTT. This sequence encodes CASSSGGSYLANTGELFF.

The rearrangement links TRBV29-1 to TRBJ2-7; D is perhaps TRBD1 or TRBD2 (7 bases each). The CDR3 sequence is 14 residues long. Per the germline V gene, CDR1 is SQVTM and CDR2 is ANQGSEA. V lost 7 bases and J 3 bases, leaving 19 bases between the germline ends. CDR3 DNA sequence: TGCAGCGCGGGGAGGGACAGCACAATCTACGAGCAGTACTTC. Amino acids: CSAGRDSTIYEQYF.